This TCR beta chain was recorded in a study of CD8+CD57+ T cells in acquired aplastic anemia. Study information: Sorted CD4+ and CD8+ cells gave a mean 3.2 ug DNA, range about 0.2 to 27.4 ug. Overall study findings and caveats: Patients and controls shared under 30 CD8+ CDR3 sequences, highly expressed in patients.

The germline V and J ends were trimmed by 4 bases and 5 bases, with 17 bases remaining between them. Germline V gives CDR1 LNHDA, CDR2 SQIVND (reference sequence). The CDR3 sequence is 15 residues long. Patients sequenced had flow cytometry evidence of CD8+CD57+ cell expansion. There was no therapy given to any patient before the blood sampling took place. This clonotype was detected only a few times. The antigen is unknown. The template used for profiling TCR beta VDJ and CDR3 was genomic DNA. TCRdb re-derived calls from the reads in MiXCR, one entry per CDR3 protein. The table records some 200,000 distinct CDR3 sequences, 48% of them present only once.

The specimen was sorted CD4+, CD8+, or CD8+CD57+ T cells (not recorded which) from PBMCs. The clonotype comes from a human donor with aplastic anemia. The V gene is TRBV19, the J gene TRBJ1-2; D remains ambiguous. Written as DNA, the CDR3 is TGTGCCAGTAGTAGCTCCGGCCAAGATTTTTATGGCTACACCTTC. The encoded protein is CASSSSGQDFYGYTF.